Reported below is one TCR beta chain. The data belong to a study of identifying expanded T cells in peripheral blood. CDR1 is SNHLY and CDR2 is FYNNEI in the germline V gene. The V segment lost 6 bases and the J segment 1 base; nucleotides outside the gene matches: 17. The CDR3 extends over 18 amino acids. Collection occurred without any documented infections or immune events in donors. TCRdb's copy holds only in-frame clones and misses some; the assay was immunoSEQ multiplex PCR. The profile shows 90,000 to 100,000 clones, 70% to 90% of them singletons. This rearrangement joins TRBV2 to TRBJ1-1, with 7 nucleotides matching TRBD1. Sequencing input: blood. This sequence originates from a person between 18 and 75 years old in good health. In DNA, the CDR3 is TGTGCCAGCAGCCAACGGGGACAGAGCCTTGGAGAGAACACTGAAGCTTTCTTT. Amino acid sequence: CASSQRGQSLGENTEAFF.